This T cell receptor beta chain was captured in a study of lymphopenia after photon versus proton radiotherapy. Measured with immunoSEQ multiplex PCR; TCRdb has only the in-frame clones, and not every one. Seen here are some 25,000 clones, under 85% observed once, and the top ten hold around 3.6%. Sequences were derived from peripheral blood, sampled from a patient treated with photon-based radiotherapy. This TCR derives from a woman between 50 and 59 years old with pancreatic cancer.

CDR3 sequence: CASMQDRGYGYTF. CDR3 nucleotides: TGTGCCAGCATGCAAGACAGGGGCTATGGCTACACCTTC. The V and J genes are TRBV7-8 and TRBJ1-2; TRBD1 aligns across 8 bases. Germline V CDR1 and CDR2: SGHVS, FQNEAQ. J gave up 4 bases and V 7 bases, and 5 bases lay outside the gene matches. The CDR3 covers 13 residues.